This TCR beta chain was observed in a study of blood T cell repertoires in COVID-19. The assay was immunoSEQ multiplex PCR, and TCRdb's table has in-frame clones only and misses some. The sample has some 110,000 clones, 70% to 90% seen once; the top ten hold approximately 1.5%. Trimming removed 7 bases from V and 2 bases from J, with 16 bases in between. This CDR3 has 14 amino acids. Germline CDR1 is SQVTM and CDR2 is ANQGSEA. The chain is built from TRBV29-1 and TRBJ2-3; D possibly corresponds to TRBD2 (7 bases). Sequencing input: peripheral blood. This clonotype was obtained from a man aged 35 to 55 with acute or convalescent COVID-19. CDR3 protein: CSADPGGSTDTQYF. The CDR3 DNA sequence: TGCAGCGCAGACCCGGGGGGCTCCACAGATACGCAGTATTTT.